The rows below give T cell receptor beta chains drawn from one sample of a study of T cell responses to AZD1222 COVID-19 vaccine. Sequencing was performed with immunoSEQ multiplex PCR; in TCRdb, only in-frame clones are kept and a portion is missing. The table shows some 80,000 clones, with over 60% occurring only once. The sample was peripheral blood, taken 28 days after the second dose of the MenACWY control vaccine. These TCRs come from an adult who received the MenACWY meningococcal vaccine as a control. CDR3s include the opening cysteine and the closing phenylalanine or tryptophan. A D gene is named only where the DNA matches it firmly. Size is stated for part of the rows, as once, few or many counts, or as a class when the clone is expanded.

size,J,length,V,D,DNA,CDR3
NA,TRBJ1-5,14,TRBV10-3,NA,TGTGCCATCAGTGGTCAGGGGAGCGGTCAGCCCCAGCATTTT,CAISGQGSGQPQHF
NA,TRBJ2-7,11,TRBV10-3,TRBD2,TGTGCCGTCCTAACTAGCGCCGAGCAGTACTTC,CAVLTSAEQYF
NA,TRBJ2-7,13,TRBV6-5,TRBD2,TGTGCCAGCAAAACTAGCGGCCCGGTGAAGCAGTACTTC,CASKTSGPVKQYF
NA,TRBJ2-1,15,TRBV4-2,NA,TGTGCCAGCAGCCAAGATGGGGGAGTTCACAATGAGCAGTTCTTC,CASSQDGGVHNEQFF
NA,TRBJ2-3,16,TRBV10-3,TRBD2,TGTGCCATCAGTGAGACTAGCGGGGGGCGCACAGATACGCAGTATTTT,CAISETSGGRTDTQYF
NA,TRBJ2-2,12,TRBV2,NA,TGTGCCTGCTGGATGATCACCGGGGAGCTGTTTTTT,CACWMITGELFF
NA,TRBJ1-2,16,TRBV5-5,TRBD1,TGTGCCAGCAGCTCAGAGGCCAGGGGGCCTTCCTATGGCTACACCTTC,CASSSEARGPSYGYTF
NA,TRBJ2-3,16,TRBV7-2,TRBD2,TGTGCCAGCAGCTTAGCCCTAGCGGGGGGCACAGATACGCAGTATTTT,CASSLALAGGTDTQYF
NA,TRBJ2-1,16,TRBV27,NA,TGTGCCAGCAGTTTATATCCCCCCGACCCCTACAATGAGCAGTTCTTC,CASSLYPPDPYNEQFF
NA,TRBJ1-2,13,TRBV6-5,NA,TGTGCCAGCAGTCCTACAGGGTTGCATGGCTACACCTTC,CASSPTGLHGYTF
few,TRBJ1-1,14,TRBV30,TRBD1,TGTGCCTCCACAGGGACAGTGGGGAGTGGTGAAGCTTTCTTT,CASTGTVGSGEAFF
NA,TRBJ2-1,13,TRBV6-5,NA,TGTGCCAGCAGTCCCAGGGATGGTAATGAGCAGTTCTTC,CASSPRDGNEQFF
NA,TRBJ2-4,13,TRBV7-2,TRBD2,TGTGCCAGCAGCTTACGGGCGGGGGGCATTCAGTACTTC,CASSLRAGGIQYF
NA,TRBJ2-3,13,TRBV5-1,TRBD1,TGCGCCAGCAGCTTATCGACAGGGGACACGCAGTATTTT,CASSLSTGDTQYF
NA,TRBJ1-6,15,TRBV6-4,NA,TGTGCCAGCAGTGTAAGGGATTGGGGCAATTCACCCCTCCACTTT,CASSVRDWGNSPLHF